The source of this T cell receptor (beta chain) is a study of T cells after yellow fever vaccination. Study-level results: The secondary response peaked faster, at day 5 versus 15, but was weaker.

In its sample, this clonotype was seen many times. Antigen specificity is unknown. TCRdb called the 5' RACE reads again in MiXCR, with one record for every CDR3 protein. The sample has 150,000 to 200,000 distinct CDR3 sequences, approximately 6.2% seen once. With 0 bases removed from V and 2 bases from J, the gap between germline ends came to 21 bases. Per germline, CDR1 SQVTM and CDR2 ANQGSEA. This CDR3 spans 18 amino acids. The chain has TRBV29-1 and TRBJ2-3, with no clear D. The source was CD4+ T cells sorted from PBMCs, collected on the day of the first yellow fever vaccination. This TCR was recovered from a man aged 18 to 29 who received the YFV17D yellow fever vaccine. In DNA form, the CDR3 reads TGCAGCGTTGAAGATCGTCTTGGTCTGGCGGCCTACACAGATACGCAGTATTTT. The encoded protein is CSVEDRLGLAAYTDTQYF.